This T cell receptor (beta chain) originates from a study of T cells in Graves' hyperthyroidism and ophthalmopathy. Study-wide background: At initial diagnosis, before any treatment had begun, peripheral blood was obtained.

It was RNA transcripts that yielded the amplified TCR beta CDR3 regions. With the HTBI primer set, the TCR CDR3 went through a first round of RT-PCR. A single record per CDR3 protein comes from TCRdb applying MiXCR to the multiplex PCR reads. The sample has hundreds of thousands of distinct CDR3 sequences; around 14% are singletons. Many counts were recorded for this clonotype. Trimming took 5 bases from V and 6 from J; bases not matched to a gene: 8. Germline CDR1 reads KGHSH; CDR2 reads LQKENI. The CDR3 is 16 amino acids. Participants, patients aged 18 to 65, had newly diagnosed hyperthyroidism with a duration under 2 months.

The source of this sequence is a woman aged 18-29 years with Graves' hyperthyroidism. This chain connects TRBV18 to TRBJ1-4; 11 bases match TRBD1. Sequencing used blood. The CDR3 region has the DNA TGTGCCAGCTCAAGCTCCGGGACAGGGGGTGATGAAAAACTGTTTTTT. Translated, it gives CASSSSGTGGDEKLFF.